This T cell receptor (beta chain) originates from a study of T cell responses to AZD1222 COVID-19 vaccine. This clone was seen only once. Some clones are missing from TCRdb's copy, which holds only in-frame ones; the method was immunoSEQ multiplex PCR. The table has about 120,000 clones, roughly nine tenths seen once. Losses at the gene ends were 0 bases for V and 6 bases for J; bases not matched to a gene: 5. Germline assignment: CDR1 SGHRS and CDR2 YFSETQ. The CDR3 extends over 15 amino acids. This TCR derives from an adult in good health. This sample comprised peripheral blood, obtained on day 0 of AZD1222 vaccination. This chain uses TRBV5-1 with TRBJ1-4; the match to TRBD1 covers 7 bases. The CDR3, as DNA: TGCGCCAGCAGCTTGGTTGGGACAGTAGATGAAAAACTGTTTTTT. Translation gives CASSLVGTVDEKLFF.